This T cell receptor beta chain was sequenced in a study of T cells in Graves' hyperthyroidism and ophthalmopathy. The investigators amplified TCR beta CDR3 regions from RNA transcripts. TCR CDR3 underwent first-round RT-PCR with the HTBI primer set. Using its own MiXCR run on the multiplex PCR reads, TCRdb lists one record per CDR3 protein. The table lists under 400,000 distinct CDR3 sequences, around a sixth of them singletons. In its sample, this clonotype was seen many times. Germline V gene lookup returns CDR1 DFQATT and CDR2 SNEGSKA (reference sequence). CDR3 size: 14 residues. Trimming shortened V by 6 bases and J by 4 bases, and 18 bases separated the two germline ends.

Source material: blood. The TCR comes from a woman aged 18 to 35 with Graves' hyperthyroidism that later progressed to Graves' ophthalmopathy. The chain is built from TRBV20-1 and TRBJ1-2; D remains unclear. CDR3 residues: CSALWASGGYGYTF. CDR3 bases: TGCAGTGCCCTCTGGGCCTCGGGAGGCTATGGCTACACCTTC.